This T cell receptor (beta chain) was recovered during a study of cytomegalovirus exposure and HLA in healthy donors. The CDR3 length is 13 residues. Germline V gives CDR1 MNHEY, CDR2 SVGAGI. V lost 4 bases, J lost 6 bases, and 13 bases lay in between. In the PCR, 60 Vbeta and 13 Jbeta primers were used. Profiling relied on immunoSEQ multiplex PCR, and the TCRdb table lists in-frame clones only, not all of them. The repertoire includes around 120,000 clones, 70% of them detected once, and approximately 11% sits in the top ten. Sequenced material: PBMCs. The sequence derives from a man aged 35 to 55 in good health and CMV-seropositive. The V call is TRBV6-5, the J call TRBJ2-7, with a weak D call TRBD2 (6 bases). The DNA of the CDR3 is TGTGCCAGCAGTTGGGACGGGAGATCCGAGCAGTACGTC. It specifies CASSWDGRSEQYV.